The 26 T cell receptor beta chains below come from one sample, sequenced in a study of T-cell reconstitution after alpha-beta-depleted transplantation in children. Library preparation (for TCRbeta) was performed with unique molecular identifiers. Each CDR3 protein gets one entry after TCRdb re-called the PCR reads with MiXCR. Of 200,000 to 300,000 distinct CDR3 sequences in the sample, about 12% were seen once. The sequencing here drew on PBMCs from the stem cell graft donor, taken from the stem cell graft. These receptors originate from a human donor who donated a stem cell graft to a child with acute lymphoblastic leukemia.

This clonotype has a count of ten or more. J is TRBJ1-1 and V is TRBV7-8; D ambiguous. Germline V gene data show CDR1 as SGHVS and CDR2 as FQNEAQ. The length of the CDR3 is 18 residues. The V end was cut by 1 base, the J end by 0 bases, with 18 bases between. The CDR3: CASSLGGQKSSMNTEAFF. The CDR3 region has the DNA TGTGCCAGCAGCTTAGGGGGTCAGAAAAGTTCCATGAACACTGAAGCTTTCTTT. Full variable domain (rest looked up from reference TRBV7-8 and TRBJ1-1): GAGVSQSPRYKVAKRGQDVALRCDPISGHVSLFWYQQALGQGPEFLTYFQNEAQLDKSGLPSDRFFAERPEGSVSTLKIQRTQQEDSAVYLCASSLGGQKSSMNTEAFFGQGTRLTVV.

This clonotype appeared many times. The CDR3 bases are TGTGCCAGCAGCTTGGTGGGGGCGCAGAGCAATCAGCCCCAGCATTTT. Protein product: CASSLVGAQSNQPQHF. This chain links TRBV5-5 with TRBJ1-5; tentative D call: TRBD1 (6 bases). Germline CDR1 SGHKS, CDR2 YYEKEE (reference sequence). Trimming removed 0 bases from V and 1 base from J, with 11 bases in between. The CDR3 runs to 16 residues.

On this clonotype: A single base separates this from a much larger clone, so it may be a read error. As DNA, the CDR3 is TGTGCCAGCAGTGCCTGGCTCGCGGGGGTGGGAAATTCACCCCTCCACTTT. Amino acids: CASSAWLAGVGNSPLHF. The chain employs TRBV6-1 and TRBJ1-6; possible D gene TRBD1, 5 bases. CDR3 length: 17 residues. CDR1 is MNHNS, CDR2 SASEGT, per germline. V was clipped by 4 bases and J by 7 bases, with 20 bases between them.

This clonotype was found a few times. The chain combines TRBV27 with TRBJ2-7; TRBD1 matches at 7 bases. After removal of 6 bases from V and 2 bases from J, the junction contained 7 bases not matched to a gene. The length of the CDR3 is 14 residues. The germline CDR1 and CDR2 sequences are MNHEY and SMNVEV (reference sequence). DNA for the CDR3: TGTGCCAGCAGAGCGACAGGGCGGACCTACGAGCAGTACTTC. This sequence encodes CASRATGRTYEQYF.

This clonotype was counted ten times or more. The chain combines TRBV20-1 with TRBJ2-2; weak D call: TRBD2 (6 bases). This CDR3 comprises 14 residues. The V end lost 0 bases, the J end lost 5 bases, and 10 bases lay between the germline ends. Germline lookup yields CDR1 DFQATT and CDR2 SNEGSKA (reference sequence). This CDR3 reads CSARDSGRTGELFF. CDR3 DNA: TGCAGTGCTAGAGATTCGGGGAGGACCGGGGAGCTGTTTTTT.

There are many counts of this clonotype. Here the CDR3 reads CASSRLVDTEAFF. For the CDR3, the DNA is TGCGCCAGCAGCCGACTTGTGGACACTGAAGCTTTCTTT. The rearrangement links TRBV4-3 to TRBJ1-1; D uncertain. Germline V gene lookup returns CDR1 LGHNA and CDR2 YSLEER. V lost 4 bases to trimming and J lost 3 bases, with 9 bases between them. CDR3 size: 13 residues.

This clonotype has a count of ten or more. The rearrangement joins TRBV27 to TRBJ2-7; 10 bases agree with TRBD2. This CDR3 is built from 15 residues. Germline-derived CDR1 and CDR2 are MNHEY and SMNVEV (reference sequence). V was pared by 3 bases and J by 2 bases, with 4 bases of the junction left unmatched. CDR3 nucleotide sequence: TGTGCCAGCAGTTTGGAACTAGCGGGACCCTACGAGCAGTACTTC. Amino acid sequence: CASSLELAGPYEQYF.

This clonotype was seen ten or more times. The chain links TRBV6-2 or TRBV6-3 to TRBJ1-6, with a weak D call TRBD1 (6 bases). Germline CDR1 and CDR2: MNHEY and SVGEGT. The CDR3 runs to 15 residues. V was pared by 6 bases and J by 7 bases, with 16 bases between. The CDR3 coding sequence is TGTGCCAGCAGCCAAAGGACAGTAATGAATTCACCCCTCCACTTT. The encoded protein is CASSQRTVMNSPLHF.

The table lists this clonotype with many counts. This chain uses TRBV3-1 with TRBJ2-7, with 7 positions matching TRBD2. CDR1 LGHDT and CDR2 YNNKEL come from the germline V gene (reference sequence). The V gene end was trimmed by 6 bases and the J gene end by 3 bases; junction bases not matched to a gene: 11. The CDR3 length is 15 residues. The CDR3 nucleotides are TGTGCCAGCAGTCCCCCGAGGTCTAGCGGCTACGAGCAGTACTTC. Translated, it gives CASSPPRSSGYEQYF.

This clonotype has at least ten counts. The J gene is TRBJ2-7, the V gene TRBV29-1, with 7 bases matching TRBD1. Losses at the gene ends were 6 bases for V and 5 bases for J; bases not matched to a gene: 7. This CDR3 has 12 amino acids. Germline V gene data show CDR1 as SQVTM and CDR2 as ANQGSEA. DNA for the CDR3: TGCAGCGTAACGACAGGGTTGGACGAGCAGTACTTC. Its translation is CSVTTGLDEQYF.

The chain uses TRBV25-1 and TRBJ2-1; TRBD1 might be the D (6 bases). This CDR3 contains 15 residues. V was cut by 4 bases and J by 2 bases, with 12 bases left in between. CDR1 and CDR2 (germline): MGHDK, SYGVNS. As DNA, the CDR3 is TGTGCCAGCAGTGGGACAGAGCAAACCTACAATGAGCAGTTCTTC. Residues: CASSGTEQTYNEQFF.

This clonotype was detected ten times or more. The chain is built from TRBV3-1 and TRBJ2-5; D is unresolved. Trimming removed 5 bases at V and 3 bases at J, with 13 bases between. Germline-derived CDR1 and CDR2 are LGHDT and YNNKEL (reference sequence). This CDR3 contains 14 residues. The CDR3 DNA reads TGTGCCAGCAGCTCCTCCCAAACGGAAGAGACCCAGTACTTC. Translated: CASSSSQTEETQYF.

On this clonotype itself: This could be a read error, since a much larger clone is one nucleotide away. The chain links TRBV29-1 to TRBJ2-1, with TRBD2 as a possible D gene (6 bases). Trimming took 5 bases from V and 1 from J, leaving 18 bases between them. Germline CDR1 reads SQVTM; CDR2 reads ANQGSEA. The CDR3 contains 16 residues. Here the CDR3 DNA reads TGCAGCGTTAAGGTAGGGTGGGACTCTTCCTACAATGAGCAGTTCTTC. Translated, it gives CSVKVGWDSSYNEQFF.

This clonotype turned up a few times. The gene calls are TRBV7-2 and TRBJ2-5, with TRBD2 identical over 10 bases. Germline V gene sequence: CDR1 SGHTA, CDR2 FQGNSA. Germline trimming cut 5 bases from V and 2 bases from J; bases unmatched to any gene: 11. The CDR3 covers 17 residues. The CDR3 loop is CASSPTLSGGLQETQYF. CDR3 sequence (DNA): TGTGCCAGCAGCCCAACCCTTAGCGGGGGGTTACAAGAGACCCAGTACTTC.

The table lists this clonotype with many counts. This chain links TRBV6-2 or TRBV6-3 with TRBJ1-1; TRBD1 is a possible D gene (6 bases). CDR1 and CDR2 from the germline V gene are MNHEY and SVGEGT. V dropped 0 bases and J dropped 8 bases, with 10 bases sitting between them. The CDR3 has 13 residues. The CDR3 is CASSYSGAREAFF. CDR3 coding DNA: TGTGCCAGCAGTTACTCGGGGGCCAGAGAAGCTTTCTTT.

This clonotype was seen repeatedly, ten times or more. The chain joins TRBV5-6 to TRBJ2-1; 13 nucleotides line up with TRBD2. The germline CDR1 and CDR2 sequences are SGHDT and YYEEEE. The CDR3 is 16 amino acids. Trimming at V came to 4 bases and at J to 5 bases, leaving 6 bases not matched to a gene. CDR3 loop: CASSRGLAGRNNEQFF. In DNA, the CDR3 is TGTGCCAGCAGCAGGGGACTAGCGGGGAGGAACAATGAGCAGTTCTTC.

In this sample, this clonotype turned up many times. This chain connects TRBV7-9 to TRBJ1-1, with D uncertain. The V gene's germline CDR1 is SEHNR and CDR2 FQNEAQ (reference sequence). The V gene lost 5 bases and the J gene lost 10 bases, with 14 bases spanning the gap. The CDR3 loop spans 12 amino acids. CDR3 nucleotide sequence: TGTGCCAGCAGCGCCAATTCCTTTGGAGCTTTCTTT. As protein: CASSANSFGAFF. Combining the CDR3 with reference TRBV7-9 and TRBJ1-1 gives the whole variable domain DTGVSQNPRHKITKRGQNVTFRCDPISEHNRLYWYRQTLGQGPEFLTYFQNEAQLEKSRLLSDRFSAERPKGSFSTLEIQRTEQGDSAMYLCASSANSFGAFFGQGTRLTVV.

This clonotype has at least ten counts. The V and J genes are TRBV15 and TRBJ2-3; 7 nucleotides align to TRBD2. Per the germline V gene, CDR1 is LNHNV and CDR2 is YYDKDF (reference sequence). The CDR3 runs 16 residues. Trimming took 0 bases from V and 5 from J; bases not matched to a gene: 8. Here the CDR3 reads CATSRDWSGGGDTQYF. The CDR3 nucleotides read TGTGCCACCAGCAGAGATTGGAGTGGCGGGGGAGATACGCAGTATTTT.

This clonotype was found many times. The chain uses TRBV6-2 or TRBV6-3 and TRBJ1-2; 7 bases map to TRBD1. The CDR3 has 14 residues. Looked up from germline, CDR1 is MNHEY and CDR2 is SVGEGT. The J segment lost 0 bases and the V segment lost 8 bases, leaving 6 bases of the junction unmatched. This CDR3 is CASGSGTANYGYTF. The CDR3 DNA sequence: TGTGCCAGCGGCTCCGGGACAGCTAACTATGGCTACACCTTC.

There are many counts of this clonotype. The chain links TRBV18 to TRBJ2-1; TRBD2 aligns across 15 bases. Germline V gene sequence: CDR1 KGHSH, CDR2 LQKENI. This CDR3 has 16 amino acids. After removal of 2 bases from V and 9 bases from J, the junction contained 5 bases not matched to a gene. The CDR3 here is CASSPYGTSGRIEQFF. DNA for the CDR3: TGTGCCAGCTCACCATACGGGACTAGCGGGAGGATTGAGCAGTTCTTC.

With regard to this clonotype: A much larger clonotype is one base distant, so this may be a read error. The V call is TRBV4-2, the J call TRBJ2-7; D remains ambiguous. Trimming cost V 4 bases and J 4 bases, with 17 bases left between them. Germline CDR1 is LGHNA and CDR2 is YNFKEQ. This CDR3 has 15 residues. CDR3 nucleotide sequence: TGTGCCAGCAGCCCCGGACGATGGGGTTGGTACGAGCAGTACTTC. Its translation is CASSPGRWGWYEQYF.

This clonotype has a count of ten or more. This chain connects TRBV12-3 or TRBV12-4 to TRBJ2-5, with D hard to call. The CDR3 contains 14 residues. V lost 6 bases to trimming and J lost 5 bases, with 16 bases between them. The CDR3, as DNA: TGTGCCAGCAGGTGGAGAATCGGGTCCGAGACCCAGTACTTC. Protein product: CASRWRIGSETQYF.

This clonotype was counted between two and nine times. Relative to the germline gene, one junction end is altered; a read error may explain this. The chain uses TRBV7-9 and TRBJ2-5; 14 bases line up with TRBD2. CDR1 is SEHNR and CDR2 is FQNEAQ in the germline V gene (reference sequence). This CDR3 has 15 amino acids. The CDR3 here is CANSLGTSGRETQYF. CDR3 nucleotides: TGTGCCAACAGCTTGGGGACTAGCGGGAGAGAGACCCAGTACTTC.

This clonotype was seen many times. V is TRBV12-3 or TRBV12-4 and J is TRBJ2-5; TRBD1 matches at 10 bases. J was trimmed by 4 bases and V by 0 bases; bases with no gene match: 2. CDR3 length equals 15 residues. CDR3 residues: CASSLAGQGSETQYF. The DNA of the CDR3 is TGTGCCAGCAGTTTAGCGGGACAGGGGTCAGAGACCCAGTACTTC.

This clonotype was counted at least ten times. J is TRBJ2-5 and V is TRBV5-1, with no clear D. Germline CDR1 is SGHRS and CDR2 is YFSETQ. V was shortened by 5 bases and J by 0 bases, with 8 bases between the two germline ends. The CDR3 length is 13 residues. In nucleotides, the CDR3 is TGCGCCAGCAGAAGCACAGACCAAGAGACCCAGTACTTC. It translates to CASRSTDQETQYF.

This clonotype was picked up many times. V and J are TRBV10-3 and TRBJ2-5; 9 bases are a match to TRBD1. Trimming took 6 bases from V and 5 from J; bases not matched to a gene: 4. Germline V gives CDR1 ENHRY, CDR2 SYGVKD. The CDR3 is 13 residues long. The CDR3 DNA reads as TGTGCCATCAGCGGACAGGGGACGGAGACCCAGTACTTC. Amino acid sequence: CAISGQGTETQYF.